These 21 T cell receptor beta chains were all obtained from the same sample, sequenced in a study of Graves' ophthalmopathy and Graves' hyperthyroidism. Investigators amplified TCR beta CDR3 regions from RNA transcripts. Scientists carried out first-round RT-PCR using HTBI primers and then a second-round multiplex PCR. TCRdb analysed the multiplex PCR reads with MiXCR anew, one entry per CDR3 protein. In the table there are 300,000 to 500,000 distinct CDR3 sequences, 15% of which are singletons. The sequenced material came from peripheral blood. These receptors all stem from a woman between 18 and 29 years old with stable Graves' hyperthyroidism.

This clonotype was observed at least ten times. The V and J genes are TRBV6-5 and TRBJ1-1; maybe TRBD1 (5 bases). The germline V gene has CDR1 MNHEY and CDR2 SVGAGI. The CDR3 consists of 15 residues. Trimming left V 5 bases short and J 5 bases short, with 18 bases between. The CDR3 nucleotides read TGTGCCAGCAGTAGCGAACTTTCAGGGTGGACTGAAGCTTTCTTT. Amino acid sequence: CASSSELSGWTEAFF.

At least ten counts were recorded for this clonotype. The gene calls are TRBV6-1 and TRBJ2-4, with 7 bases matching TRBD1. Losses at the gene ends were 5 bases for V and 5 bases for J; bases not matched to a gene: 9. This CDR3 region has 15 residues. In germline, CDR1 is MNHNS, CDR2 SASEGT. This CDR3 is CASSPTGAGENIQYF. The CDR3 DNA follows: TGTGCCAGCAGTCCTACAGGGGCTGGCGAAAACATTCAGTACTTC.

This clonotype was seen repeatedly, ten times or more. The chain is built from TRBV24-1 and TRBJ2-7, with D perhaps matching TRBD1 or TRBD2 (6 bases each). Trimming stripped 9 bases from V and 4 bases from J, with 12 bases between. CDR1 is KGHDR, CDR2 SFDVKD, per germline. The CDR3 is made up of 12 amino acids. CDR3: CATAGDSYEQYF. Written as DNA, the CDR3 is TGTGCCACCGCAGGGGACTCGTACGAGCAGTACTTC.

The chain joins TRBV12-3 or TRBV12-4 to TRBJ2-7, with unresolved D. Trimming took off 5 bases at V and 6 bases at J, with 14 bases between the two ends. The CDR3 is made up of 13 amino acids. CDR3 region: CASSLQRRAEQYF. The CDR3, as DNA: TGTGCCAGCAGTCTTCAACGAAGGGCCGAGCAGTACTTC.

This clonotype was seen ten or more times. A much larger clonotype is one base distant, so this may be a read error. This chain uses TRBV12-3 or TRBV12-4 with TRBJ1-6; 7 bases match TRBD1. There are 14 residues in the CDR3. CDR3 residues: CASSLQGDNSHLHF. CDR3 coding DNA: TGTGCCAGCAGTTTACAGGGGGATAATTCACACCTCCACTTT.

This clonotype was recorded many times. The CDR3 DNA reads as TGTGCCACCAGCAACGGGAACTATGGCTACACCTTC. Amino acid sequence: CATSNGNYGYTF. The rearrangement joins TRBV15 to TRBJ1-2; D unresolved. This CDR3 contains 12 residues. CDR1 is LNHNV and CDR2 is YYDKDF in the germline V gene (reference sequence). Between the trimmed V and J ends, which lost 4 bases and 2 bases, there was a span of 5 bases.

In its sample, this clonotype was seen many times. The rearrangement joins TRBV27 to TRBJ1-1; 7 bases map to TRBD1. CDR1 and CDR2 (germline): MNHEY, SMNVEV (reference sequence). Trimming cost V 4 bases and J 0 bases; bases outside gene matches: 11. The CDR3 consists of 17 residues. The CDR3 is CASSSRGPGPMNTEAFF. CDR3 coding DNA: TGTGCCAGCAGTTCGAGGGGGCCCGGGCCCATGAACACTGAAGCTTTCTTT.

Ten or more counts support this clonotype. The chain combines TRBV11-2 with TRBJ1-1, with D possibly matching TRBD1 (5 bases). The CDR3 contains 14 residues. V was cut by 3 bases and J by 6 bases, with 14 bases left in between. Germline V gene data show CDR1 as SGHAT and CDR2 as FQNNGV. The CDR3 sequence is CASSLPGTTPEAFF. CDR3 in DNA: TGTGCCAGCAGCTTGCCGGGGACCACTCCTGAAGCTTTCTTT.

This clonotype was detected many times. The chain combines TRBV11-1 with TRBJ2-6; the D gene is possibly TRBD1 (5 bases). V was shortened by 5 bases and J by 0 bases, with 17 bases between the two germline ends. CDR1 and CDR2 from the germline V gene are SGHAT and FQDESV (reference sequence). This CDR3 region has 18 residues. For the CDR3, the DNA is TGTGCCAGCAGCCCCTCCGACAGCCCAAGCTCTGGGGCCAACGTCCTGACTTTC. This encodes CASSPSDSPSSGANVLTF. Full variable domain (rest looked up from reference TRBV11-1 and TRBJ2-6): EAEVAQSPRYKITEKSQAVAFWCDPISGHATLYWYRQILGQGPELLVQFQDESVVDDSQLPKDRFSAERLKGVDSTLKIQPAELGDSAMYLCASSPSDSPSSGANVLTFGAGSRLTVL.

This clonotype occurred many times. The chain uses TRBV7-2 and TRBJ2-5, with 11 bases lining up with TRBD2. Germline CDR1 is SGHTA and CDR2 is FQGNSA. The V segment lost 5 bases and the J segment 0 bases; nucleotides outside the gene matches: 8. This CDR3 contains 17 residues. CDR3 DNA sequence: TGTGCCAGCAGCATGGCATTAGCGGGGGGGTACCAAGAGACCCAGTACTTC. As protein: CASSMALAGGYQETQYF.

This clonotype was seen just once. The rearrangement uses TRBV25-1 and TRBJ1-1; tentatively, D is TRBD1 (6 bases). V lost 3 bases and J 7 bases, leaving 9 bases between the germline ends. Germline V gene sequence: CDR1 MGHDK, CDR2 SYGVNS. This CDR3 is 12 amino acids long. CDR3 DNA: TGTGCCAGCAGTGAGCCACAGGGTGAAGCTTTCTTT. Translation gives CASSEPQGEAFF. The variable domain in full, with the rest retrieved from reference TRBV25-1 and TRBJ1-1, is EADIYQTPRYLVIGTGKKITLECSQTMGHDKMYWYQQDPGMELHLIHYSYGVNSTEKGDLSSESTVSRIRTEHFPLTLESARPSHTSQYLCASSEPQGEAFFGQGTRLTVV.

The sample holds many counts of this clonotype. The chain combines TRBV2 with TRBJ1-1; tentative D call: TRBD1 (6 bases). V shed 0 bases and J shed 5 bases, with 25 bases lying between them. The germline V gene encodes CDR1 SNHLY and CDR2 FYNNEI. This CDR3 is 19 amino acids long. CDR3 bases: TGTGCCAGCAGTGAAGCGCTTGGGGGGGCGCCCCTTGGTGGGACTGAAGCTTTCTTT. This sequence encodes CASSEALGGAPLGGTEAFF.

In this sample, this clonotype turned up many times. The CDR3 DNA follows: TGTGCCTCGGGGCCTTCGAATTCACCCCTCCACTTT. It specifies CASGPSNSPLHF. The V call is TRBV19, the J call TRBJ1-6, with D tentatively TRBD1 (5 bases). Germline V gives CDR1 LNHDA, CDR2 SQIVND (reference sequence). Trimming removed 11 bases at V and 7 bases at J, with 12 bases between. The CDR3 length is 12 residues.

At least ten counts were recorded for this clonotype. Possible read error: a much larger clone is one base away. The rearrangement links TRBV6-2 or TRBV6-3 to TRBJ1-2; D is unclear. CDR3 length: 12 amino acids. Germline V gives CDR1 MNHEY, CDR2 SVGEGT. CDR3 DNA sequence: TGTGCCAGCAGTTACTCATCCTATGGCTACGCCTTC. Translation: CASSYSSYGYAF.

This clonotype occurred a few times. This may arise from a read error, as a much more abundant clone is one base away. The chain employs TRBV6-1 and TRBJ2-5; a possible D gene is TRBD2 (6 bases). The germline CDR1 and CDR2 sequences are MNHNS and SASEGT. The CDR3 runs to 15 residues. CDR3 region: CASRSSLQPGGTHYF. In nucleotides, the CDR3 is TGTGCCAGCAGATCAAGCTTGCAGCCAGGAGGGACCCATTACTTC.

This clonotype has more than one count but fewer than ten. V usage is TRBV12-5 and J usage is TRBJ2-5; TRBD1 agrees at 8 bases. The CDR3 is made up of 15 amino acids. Trimming at V came to 1 base and at J to 2 bases, leaving 3 bases not matched to a gene. Germline values: CDR1 LGHNT, CDR2 FRNRAP. Here the CDR3 reads CASGLGTGIQETQYF. The CDR3 region has the DNA TGTGCTAGTGGTTTGGGGACAGGGATTCAAGAGACCCAGTACTTC. The full variable domain, completed using reference TRBV12-5 and TRBJ2-5, is DARVTQTPRHKVTEMGQEVTMRCQPILGHNTVFWYRQTMMQGLELLAYFRNRAPLDDSGMPKDRFSAEMPDATLATLKIQPSEPRDSAVYFCASGLGTGIQETQYFGPGTRLLVL.

This clonotype was counted only a few times. The chain employs TRBV11-3 and TRBJ1-1, with 8 bases identical to TRBD1. Germline CDR1 and CDR2: SGHNT and YENEEA. After removal of 9 bases from V and 3 bases from J, the junction contained 12 bases not matched to a gene. CDR3 length: 15 residues. This CDR3 is CASKYQGAMDTEAFF. The CDR3 coding sequence is TGTGCCAGTAAGTACCAGGGGGCGATGGACACTGAAGCTTTCTTT.

This clonotype has ten or more counts. V gene TRBV24-1 combines with J gene TRBJ2-3; D possibly corresponds to TRBD2 (7 bases). The germline gives CDR1 KGHDR, CDR2 SFDVKD. This CDR3 is 15 amino acids long. Trimming pared 6 bases from V and 1 base from J, leaving 13 bases between. CDR3 coding DNA: TGTGCCACCAGTCGGGGGGCTTATGGCACAGATACGCAGTATTTT. It translates to CATSRGAYGTDTQYF.

This clonotype has at least ten counts. This chain links TRBV20-1 with TRBJ2-5, with 8 bases identical to TRBD2. Germline CDR1 and CDR2: DFQATT and SNEGSKA (reference sequence). V gave up 1 base and J gave up 3 bases; unmatched junction bases: 1. The CDR3 sequence is 13 residues long. CDR3 nucleotides: TGCAGTGCTAGAGCCGGGGGGGAAGAGACCCAGTACTTC. Amino acids: CSARAGGEETQYF.

The V and J genes are TRBV5-5 and TRBJ1-2, with TRBD1 as a possible D gene (5 bases). Germline CDR1 is SGHKS and CDR2 is YYEKEE (reference sequence). Trimming pared 2 bases from V and 0 bases from J, leaving 11 bases between. There are 15 residues in the CDR3. The CDR3 protein is CASSLFAGANYGYTF. CDR3 nucleotides: TGTGCCAGCAGCTTATTTGCGGGGGCTAACTATGGCTACACCTTC.

The chain is built from TRBV9 and TRBJ1-1, with a tentative D call TRBD1 (5 bases). V was trimmed by 2 bases and J by 1 base, leaving 12 bases between them. This CDR3 contains 15 residues. Germline CDR1 SGDLS, CDR2 YYNGEE. CDR3 sequence: CASSVASGGNTEAFF. The CDR3 region has the DNA TGTGCCAGCAGCGTCGCCAGTGGGGGGAACACTGAAGCTTTCTTT. Together with reference TRBV9 and TRBJ1-1, the CDR3 gives the full variable domain: DSGVTQTPKHLITATGQRVTLRCSPRSGDLSVYWYQQSLDQGLQFLIQYYNGEERAKGNILERFSAQQFPDLHSELNLSSLELGDSALYFCASSVASGGNTEAFFGQGTRLTVV.